This entry describes one T cell receptor beta chain. Antigen specificity is unknown. The data were obtained in a study of identical twins. V dropped 7 bases and J dropped 6 bases, with 24 bases sitting between them. This CDR3 spans 16 amino acids. Study results and caveats: Models underestimated how often monozygotic twins shared out-of-frame TCR alpha.

Template switching added a universal primer site, and cDNA bore unique molecular identifiers. TCRdb analysed the 5' RACE reads with MiXCR anew, one entry per CDR3 protein. The table shows more than 650,000 distinct CDR3 sequences, with 5.5% to 7.5% occurring only once. Sequences were obtained from naive T cells sorted from blood. The sequence came from a man younger than 35 in good health. The rearrangement uses TRBV12-3 or TRBV12-4 and TRBJ1-1; D is unresolved. CDR3 DNA: TGTGCCAGCACTGAGGACTACCTGGGCGGAGGAGCTGAAGCTTTCTTT. As protein: CASTEDYLGGGAEAFF.